This T cell receptor (beta chain) comes out of a study of T cell responses to AZD1222 COVID-19 vaccine. Overall study findings and caveats: Spike-wide vaccine-associated CD4 TCRs dominated at 160-218 and 743-854.

Regarding this clone: Its antigen remains unidentified.

The CDR3 runs 14 residues. Germline V gene data show CDR1 as SGHKS and CDR2 as YYEKEE (reference sequence). Trimming left V 1 base short and J 5 bases short, with 12 bases between. Sequenced by immunoSEQ multiplex PCR; TCRdb stores in-frame clones only, minus some. The sample has 150,000 or so clones, 88% seen once. This sequence joins TRBV5-5 and TRBJ2-5; D is undetermined. This clonotype originated in an adult in good health. The specimen was peripheral blood, collected on day 0 of AZD1222 vaccination. CDR3 coding DNA: TGTGCCAGCAGCTTGTTCGGCCTTGGGGAGACCCAGTACTTC. It codes for CASSLFGLGETQYF.